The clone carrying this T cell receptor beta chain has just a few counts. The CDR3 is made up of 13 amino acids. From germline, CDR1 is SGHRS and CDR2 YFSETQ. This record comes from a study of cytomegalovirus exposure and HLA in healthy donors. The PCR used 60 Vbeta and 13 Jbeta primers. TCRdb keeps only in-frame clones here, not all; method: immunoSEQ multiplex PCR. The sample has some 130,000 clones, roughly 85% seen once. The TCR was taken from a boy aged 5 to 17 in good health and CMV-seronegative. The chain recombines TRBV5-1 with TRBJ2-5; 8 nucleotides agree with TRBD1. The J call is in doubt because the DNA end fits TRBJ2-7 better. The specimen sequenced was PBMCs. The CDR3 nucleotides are TGCGCCAGCAGCACCATACAGGGGGGCGAGCAGTACTTC. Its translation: CASSTIQGGEQYF.